The 5 T cell receptor beta chains presented below share a single source sample, sequenced in a study of PD-1 blockade in classical Hodgkin lymphoma. All trial patients relapsed after autologous stem cell transplantation. Using immunoSEQ multiplex PCR, the repertoire was profiled, and TCRdb retains in-frame clones only, with some absent. Of some 25,000 clones listed, over 70% are singletons. This specimen consisted of peripheral blood mononuclear cells (PBMCs), obtained at baseline. Source of these receptors: a human donor with classical Hodgkin lymphoma.

The chain joins TRBV7-8 to TRBJ1-2; no clear D gene. The V and J ends lost 4 bases and 5 bases respectively, with 5 bases between them. CDR3 length: 11 amino acids. In germline, CDR1 is SGHVS, CDR2 FQNEAQ. CDR3 residues: CASSSRYGYTF. The CDR3 nucleotides are TGTGCCAGCAGCTCCCGATATGGCTACACCTTC.

The chain joins TRBV19 to TRBJ2-1, with D possibly being TRBD2 (6 bases). Germline V gene sequence: CDR1 LNHDA, CDR2 SQIVND (reference sequence). V was clipped by 6 bases and J by 0 bases, with 12 bases between them. The CDR3 spans 15 residues. The DNA of the CDR3 is TGTGCCAGTAGCCTCCGGGGGAGCTCCTACAATGAGCAGTTCTTC. Translating gives CASSLRGSSYNEQFF.

The chain employs TRBV10-1 and TRBJ1-2, with unresolved D. The CDR3 covers 16 residues. CDR1 WNHNN and CDR2 SYGVQD come from the germline V gene (reference sequence). V lost 2 bases and J lost 0, with 13 bases in between. CDR3 loop: CASSEDVGTSNYGYTF. CDR3 nucleotides: TGCGCCAGCAGTGAGGATGTGGGAACTTCTAACTATGGCTACACCTTC.

The chain uses TRBV10-3 and TRBJ2-3; D ambiguous. The CDR3 sequence is 15 residues long. V was clipped by 0 bases and J by 4 bases, with 11 bases between them. In germline, CDR1 is ENHRY, CDR2 SYGVKD. The CDR3 nucleotides read TGTGCCATCAGTGAGTCGAATGGCAGAGCAGATACGCAGTATTTT. Its translation is CAISESNGRADTQYF.

The gene calls are TRBV7-6 and TRBJ2-2; D is unresolved. Germline lookup yields CDR1 SGHVS and CDR2 FNYEAQ. Trimming pared 3 bases from V and 6 bases from J, leaving 14 bases between. The length of the CDR3 is 15 residues. CDR3 loop: CASSFSIGMAGELFF. CDR3 nucleotide sequence: TGTGCCAGCAGCTTTAGCATAGGAATGGCCGGGGAGCTGTTTTTT.